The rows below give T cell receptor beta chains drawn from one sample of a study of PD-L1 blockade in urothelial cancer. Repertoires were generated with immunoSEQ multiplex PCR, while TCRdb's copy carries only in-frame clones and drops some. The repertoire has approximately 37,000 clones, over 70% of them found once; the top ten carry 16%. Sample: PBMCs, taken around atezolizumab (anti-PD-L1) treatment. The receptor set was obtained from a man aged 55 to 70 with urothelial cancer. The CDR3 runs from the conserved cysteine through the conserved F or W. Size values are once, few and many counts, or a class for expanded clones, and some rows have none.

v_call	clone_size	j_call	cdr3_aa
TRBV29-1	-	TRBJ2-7	CSVGSGVIEQYF
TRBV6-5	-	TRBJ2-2	CASSYGSTGELFF
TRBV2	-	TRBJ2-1	CASSASSYYNEQFF
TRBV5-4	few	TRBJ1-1	CASSLVQGKAFF
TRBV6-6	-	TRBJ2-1	CASRTRTGGNYNEQFF
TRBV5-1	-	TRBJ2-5	CASSPPGVGLETQYF
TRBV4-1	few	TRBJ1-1	CASSVQGPTEAFF
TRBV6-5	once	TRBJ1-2	CASSPTGGIAGYTF
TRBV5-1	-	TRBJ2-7	CASSMEGGSYEQYF
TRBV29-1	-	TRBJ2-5	CSVKGGAGIETQYF
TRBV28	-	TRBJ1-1	CASGTPGTTGEAFF
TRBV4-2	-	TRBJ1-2	CASSQETGGYGYTF
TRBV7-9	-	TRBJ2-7	CASTTGTYEQYF
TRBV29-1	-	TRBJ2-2	CSVQEGRTGELFF
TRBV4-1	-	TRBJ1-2	CASSQEVGANYGYTF
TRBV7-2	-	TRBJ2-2	CASRPGYRNTGELFF
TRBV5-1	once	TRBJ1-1	CASSRDSQNTEAFF
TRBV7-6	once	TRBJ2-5	CASSLNAGGQETQYF
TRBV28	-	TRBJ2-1	CASSQGDDGDNEQFF
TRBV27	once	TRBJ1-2	CASSLSKGDKGNYGYTF
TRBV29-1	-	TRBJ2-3	CSVGEGNTDTQYF
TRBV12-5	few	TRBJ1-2	CASGLMSGHGKYGYTF
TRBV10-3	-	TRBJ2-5	CAISEGTSGSIETQYF
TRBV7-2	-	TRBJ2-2	CASSLATYTGELFF
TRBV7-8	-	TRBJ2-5	CASSPRPGTIQETQYF
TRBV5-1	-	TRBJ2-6	CASSTAVGANVLTF
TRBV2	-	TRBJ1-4	CASKGQGAGTNEKLFF
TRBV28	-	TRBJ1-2	CASLDGATNYGYTF
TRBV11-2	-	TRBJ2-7	CASSVGQGASYEQYF
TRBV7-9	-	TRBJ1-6	CASSLGDYNSPLHF
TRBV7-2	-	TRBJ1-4	CASSPAPTTNEKLFF
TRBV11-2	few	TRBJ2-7	CASSLEGAAYEQYF
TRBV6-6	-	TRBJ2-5	CASRPLAGHGDQYF
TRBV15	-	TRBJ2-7	CATSRVTGAGGYYEQYF
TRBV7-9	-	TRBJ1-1	CASSLSMNTEAFF
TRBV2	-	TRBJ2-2	CASSRTGGEAGELFF
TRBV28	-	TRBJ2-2	CASKTYVTGRTGELFF